Listed here are 15 T cell receptor beta chains from one sample, sequenced in a study of T cells in Graves' hyperthyroidism and ophthalmopathy. Amplified regions were TCR beta CDR3 sequences from RNA transcripts. The HTBI set primed first-round TCR CDR3 RT-PCR. TCRdb reprocessed the multiplex PCR reads with MiXCR, giving one entry per CDR3 protein. Of 490,000 or so distinct CDR3 sequences in the sample, around 15% were seen once. Sequences were obtained from blood. The receptors were gathered from a woman aged 30 to 39 with Graves' ophthalmopathy.

This clonotype came up many times. This sequence joins TRBV11-2 and TRBJ2-2, with 7 bases lining up with TRBD2. The CDR3 contains 18 residues. The germline V gene has CDR1 SGHAT and CDR2 FQNNGV. With 2 bases clipped from V and 4 bases from J, the junction kept 13 bases outside the gene matches. The CDR3 loop is CASSLLRTSSFLTGELFF. The CDR3 DNA reads as TGTGCCAGCAGCTTACTCCGGACTAGTTCCTTTCTCACCGGGGAGCTGTTTTTT.

CDR3 in DNA: TGCAGCATTCGTAGAGATAACTATGGCTACACCTTC. Its protein is CSIRRDNYGYTF. The rearrangement uses TRBV29-1 and TRBJ1-2; D is ambiguous. Looked up from germline, CDR1 is SQVTM and CDR2 is ANQGSEA. Deletions cut 8 bases from V and 1 base from J, with 11 bases between. The CDR3 contains 12 residues.

This clonotype occurred many times. The CDR3 sequence: CASITGYFYNEQFF. The CDR3 region has the DNA TGTGCCAGCATCACAGGTTACTTTTACAATGAGCAGTTCTTC. The chain uses TRBV11-3 and TRBJ2-1; D is perhaps TRBD1 (5 bases). This CDR3 spans 14 amino acids. The germline gives CDR1 SGHNT, CDR2 YENEEA. Between the trimmed V and J ends, which lost 7 bases and 4 bases, there was a span of 14 bases.

This clonotype occurred many times. V gene TRBV11-2 combines with J gene TRBJ2-3, with no clear D. Germline V gene data show CDR1 as SGHAT and CDR2 as FQNNGV. V was cut by 3 bases and J by 2 bases, with 6 bases left in between. The CDR3 has 13 amino acids. CDR3 DNA: TGTGCCAGCAGCTTTACTCCCACAGATACGCAGTATTTT. Translating gives CASSFTPTDTQYF.

The sample holds many counts of this clonotype. This sequence joins TRBV3-1 and TRBJ2-1; 8 bases match TRBD2. CDR1 LGHDT and CDR2 YNNKEL come from the germline V gene (reference sequence). This CDR3 contains 16 residues. With V trimmed by 3 bases and J by 9 bases, 13 bases remained unmatched. Here the CDR3 reads CASSHEEGLGGTEQFF. CDR3 nucleotide sequence: TGTGCCAGCAGCCATGAAGAGGGACTAGGAGGGACTGAGCAGTTCTTC.

This clonotype occurred many times. The chain has TRBV3-1 and TRBJ2-7; 8 bases align to TRBD2. Germline CDR1 and CDR2: LGHDT and YNNKEL (reference sequence). The CDR3 spans 16 residues. With 4 bases clipped from V and 2 bases from J, the junction kept 10 bases outside the gene matches. As DNA, the CDR3 is TGTGCCAGCAGCCCGGTTGGCGGGAGGACGACCTACGAGCAGTACTTC. Its protein is CASSPVGGRTTYEQYF.

There are many counts of this clonotype. This chain connects TRBV3-1 to TRBJ1-5; D is unclear. Germline V lookup: CDR1 LGHDT, CDR2 YNNKEL (reference sequence). V lost 1 base to trimming and J lost 7 bases, with 17 bases between them. This CDR3 region has 16 residues. The CDR3: CASSQGTVGSTQPQHF. The CDR3 nucleotides read TGTGCCAGCAGCCAAGGAACGGTGGGCAGTACCCAGCCCCAGCATTTT.

This clonotype was seen repeatedly, ten times or more. The chain joins TRBV11-1 to TRBJ2-2; D remains unclear. The V end was cut by 5 bases, the J end by 4 bases, with 11 bases between. This CDR3 has 14 residues. Germline assignment: CDR1 SGHAT and CDR2 FQDESV (reference sequence). CDR3 protein: CASSSSRGTGELFF. The CDR3 DNA reads TGTGCCAGCAGCAGTTCGCGAGGCACCGGGGAGCTGTTTTTT.

This clonotype was seen only a few times. The rearrangement links TRBV5-5 to TRBJ2-3; D possibly corresponds to TRBD2 (6 bases). Germline assignment: CDR1 SGHKS and CDR2 YYEKEE (reference sequence). Trimming shortened V by 4 bases and J by 3 bases, and 18 bases separated the two germline ends. The CDR3 consists of 16 residues. CDR3 amino acids: CASSPRGAKTTDTQYF. The CDR3 DNA reads TGTGCCAGCAGCCCCCGCGGGGCGAAAACTACAGATACGCAGTATTTT.

This clonotype was seen many times. The chain carries TRBV7-2 and TRBJ2-1; the match to TRBD2 covers 10 bases. With V trimmed by 5 bases and J by 6 bases, 4 bases remained unmatched. The CDR3 contains 14 residues. Germline CDR1 is SGHTA and CDR2 is FQGNSA. The CDR3 DNA reads as TGTGCCAGCAGCGGGGGACTAGCGTCCAATGAGCAGTTCTTC. Its translation: CASSGGLASNEQFF.

This clonotype has more than one count but fewer than ten. The chain combines TRBV10-3 with TRBJ2-7, with TRBD2 matching 9 bases. After removal of 4 bases from V and 7 bases from J, the junction contained 5 bases not matched to a gene. This CDR3 spans 13 amino acids. CDR1 is ENHRY, CDR2 SYGVKD, per germline. The CDR3 loop reads CAISAREGGEQYF. CDR3 nucleotide sequence: TGTGCCATCAGTGCGCGGGAGGGCGGTGAGCAGTACTTC.

This clonotype has at least ten counts. V gene TRBV12-3 or TRBV12-4 combines with J gene TRBJ1-5; D remains ambiguous. CDR3 size: 14 residues. Trimming left V 5 bases short and J 0 bases short, with 8 bases between. The CDR3 here is CASSTSYSNQPQHF. The CDR3 region has the DNA TGTGCCAGCAGTACCAGTTATAGCAATCAGCCCCAGCATTTT.

The rearrangement joins TRBV19 to TRBJ1-1, with D maybe TRBD1 (6 bases). With 5 bases removed from V and 7 bases from J, the gap between germline ends came to 17 bases. The V gene's germline CDR1 is LNHDA and CDR2 SQIVND (reference sequence). There are 14 residues in the CDR3. The CDR3 DNA follows: TGTGCCAGTAGTCCCTTTACAGGGCAAGGTGAAGCTTTCTTT. Translated, it gives CASSPFTGQGEAFF.

This clonotype was observed a handful of times. The V and J genes are TRBV18 and TRBJ1-5, with a weak D call TRBD1 (5 bases). V lost 3 bases to trimming and J lost 3 bases, with 15 bases between them. This CDR3 is 16 amino acids long. Looked up from germline, CDR1 is KGHSH and CDR2 is LQKENI. CDR3 region: CASSPIDSPSNQPQHF. Written as DNA, the CDR3 is TGTGCCAGCTCACCGATCGACAGCCCCTCCAATCAGCCCCAGCATTTT.

This clonotype was found a few times. This chain uses TRBV19 with TRBJ1-1; D is perhaps TRBD1 (6 bases). With 9 bases removed from V and 8 bases from J, the gap between germline ends came to 13 bases. Germline V CDR1 and CDR2: LNHDA, SQIVND (reference sequence). The CDR3 is 11 amino acids. CDR3 nucleotides: TGTGCCAGCCTGGGGGGGCCGGAAGCTTTCTTT. Amino acid sequence: CASLGGPEAFF.